The 9 T cell receptor beta chains below all came from one sample that was sequenced in a study of blood T cell repertoires in COVID-19. TCRdb's table, derived via immunoSEQ multiplex PCR, lists solely in-frame clones and lacks some. The sample holds under 200,000 clones, 75% to 95% seen once. Sequencing was done on a sample of peripheral blood. Receptor source: a middle-aged man with acute or convalescent COVID-19.

V and J are TRBV28 and TRBJ1-4; 10 bases line up with TRBD1. The CDR3 totals 16 residues. J gave up 6 bases and V 1 base, and 5 bases lay outside the gene matches. Germline CDR1 and CDR2: MDHEN and SYDVKM. Here the CDR3 DNA reads TGTGCCAGCAGTTTATCTCCGGGACAGGGGCATGAAAAACTGTTTTTT. It is translated as CASSLSPGQGHEKLFF.

The CDR3 region is CASSQLVINSATNEKLFF. In DNA form, the CDR3 reads TGCGCCAGCAGCCAATTAGTGATCAACAGTGCAACTAATGAAAAACTGTTTTTT. This chain joins TRBV4-1 and TRBJ1-4; D is uncertain. V gave up 2 bases and J gave up 0 bases, with 16 bases separating them. The CDR3 consists of 18 residues. Germline loops: CDR1 MGHRA, CDR2 YSYEKL.

This clone came up once. This chain connects TRBV12-3 or TRBV12-4 to TRBJ2-1, with no clear D. The CDR3 has 11 amino acids. V was shortened by 3 bases and J by 10 bases, with 7 bases between the two germline ends. CDR3 nucleotide sequence: TGTGCCAGCAGTTTTGAGGCCGAGCAGTTCTTC. Translated, it gives CASSFEAEQFF.

The rearrangement joins TRBV3-1 (or the pseudogene TRBV3-2) to TRBJ2-7, with TRBD1 matching over 7 bases. CDR3 length equals 15 residues. The germline V gene encodes CDR1 LGHDT and CDR2 YNNKEL (reference sequence). Trimming took 0 bases from V and 3 from J; bases not matched to a gene: 5. The CDR3 DNA sequence: TGTGCCAGCAGCCAAGACCCGGACAGGCTCTACGAGCAGTACGTC. Translated, it gives CASSQDPDRLYEQYV.

V and J are TRBV21-1 and TRBJ1-4. TRBV21-1 is assigned pseudogene status. The CDR3 is made up of 13 amino acids. CDR3 sequence: CARSGGPNEKLFF. CDR3 sequence (DNA): TGTGCCAGGTCGGGGGGGCCTAATGAAAAACTGTTTTTT.

This clone was detected a few times. CDR3 DNA: TGCGCCAGCAGTCCCGGGACTAGCGGCGCAGATACGCAGTATTTT. Translating it yields CASSPGTSGADTQYF. The rearrangement joins TRBV5-1 to TRBJ2-3; 11 positions agree with TRBD2. The CDR3 contains 15 residues. J was trimmed by 4 bases and V by 5 bases; bases with no gene match: 6. Germline CDR1 and CDR2: SGHRS and YFSETQ.

This chain links TRBV9 with TRBJ2-7; TRBD1 matches at 7 bases. CDR3 length equals 14 residues. The germline CDR1 and CDR2 sequences are SGDLS and YYNGEE. The V gene end was trimmed by 3 bases and the J gene end by 5 bases; junction bases not matched to a gene: 8. For the CDR3, the DNA is TGTGCCAGCAGCGCGCCTAACAGGGGCCACGAGCAGTACGTC. Translated, it gives CASSAPNRGHEQYV.

The chain recombines TRBV3-1 (or the pseudogene TRBV3-2) with TRBJ2-3; D not resolved. The germline CDR1 and CDR2 sequences are LGHDT and YNNKEL (reference sequence). The CDR3 extends over 14 amino acids. V was clipped by 1 base and J by 3 bases, with 8 bases between them. The CDR3 DNA is TGTGCCAGCAGCCAAGTGTTTATTACAGATACGCAGTATTTT. Its protein is CASSQVFITDTQYF.

V gene TRBV24-1 combines with J gene TRBJ2-1; TRBD1 matches at 9 bases. V lost 3 bases and J lost 3; bases outside the gene matches: 5. This CDR3 contains 16 residues. Germline CDR1 reads KGHDR; CDR2 reads SFDVKD. Written as DNA, the CDR3 is TGTGCCACCAGTGATAGACAGGGGGGGTTCTACAATGAGCAGTTCTTC. Amino acid sequence: CATSDRQGGFYNEQFF.